A selection of T cell receptor beta chains follows, all from one sample in a study of blood T cell repertoires in COVID-19. The table came from immunoSEQ multiplex PCR; TCRdb's copy has only in-frame clones and leaves some out. The repertoire has 100,000 or so clones, 70% to 90% of them found once; the top ten carry about 6%. Sequenced: peripheral blood. These receptor sequences come from a woman aged 55-69 years with acute or convalescent COVID-19. Each CDR3 is given with its conserved first and last residue. D genes are given only for firm matches. Clone size, where shown, is once, few, many, or a class for clones that have expanded.

clone size	V gene	D gene	J gene	CDR3 protein	CDR3 DNA
-	TRBV19	-	TRBJ1-1	CASSLRVRTEAFF	TGTGCCAGTAGTCTCAGGGTACGAACTGAAGCTTTCTTT
-	TRBV9	-	TRBJ2-1	CASSPSLGLVNEQFF	TGTGCCAGCAGCCCTTCCCTCGGACTCGTCAATGAGCAGTTCTTC
few	TRBV2	-	TRBJ1-4	CASSADPGGEKLFF	TGTGCCAGCAGTGCCGACCCGGGAGGGGAAAAACTGTTTTTT
-	TRBV4-2	TRBD2	TRBJ2-5	CASSQRRGGLAGVGQETQYF	TGTGCCAGCAGCCAACGGAGAGGGGGTCTAGCGGGAGTCGGACAAGAGACCCAGTACTTC
-	TRBV30	-	TRBJ2-3	CASAPGLSTDTQYF	TGTGCCTCAGCTCCGGGACTTAGCACAGATACGCAGTATTTT
-	TRBV9	-	TRBJ2-3	CASSVALGANTQYF	TGTGCCAGCAGCGTAGCTTTGGGAGCAAATACGCAGTATTTT
-	TRBV24-1	TRBD2	TRBJ2-1	CATSDLAGRWQFF	TGTGCCACCAGTGATCTAGCGGGACGATGGCAGTTCTTC
-	TRBV19	TRBD1	TRBJ2-5	CASSMGRGRQETQYF	TGTGCCAGTAGTATGGGCAGGGGGCGGCAAGAGACCCAGTACTTC
-	TRBV2	-	TRBJ1-5	CASRRTDLSNQPQHF	TGTGCCAGCAGAAGGACAGACCTTAGCAATCAGCCCCAGCATTTT
-	TRBV28	TRBD1	TRBJ1-2	CASYRGPGGYTF	TGTGCCAGCTACAGGGGGCCCGGGGGCTACACCTTC
-	TRBV5-1	TRBD1	TRBJ1-1	CASRLTGTGRSRLPAAERNTEAFF	TGCGCCAGCAGGCTCACCGGGACAGGGAGGTCCCGTCTCCCTGCGGCGGAGAGGAACACTGAAGCTTTCTTT
-	TRBV2	TRBD1	TRBJ1-2	CASSDILTGEDGYTF	TGTGCCAGCAGTGATATTTTGACAGGGGAGGATGGCTACACCTTC
-	TRBV5-1	TRBD1	TRBJ2-2	CASGQGGTGELFF	TGCGCCAGTGGACAGGGGGGAACCGGGGAGCTGTTTTTT
-	TRBV2	-	TRBJ2-3	CASTTYTDTQYF	TGTGCCAGCACGACTTACACAGATACGCAGTATTTT
-	TRBV9	-	TRBJ1-1	CASSPGDIVTEAFF	TGTGCCAGCAGCCCAGGGGACATTGTCACTGAAGCTTTCTTT
-	TRBV4-1	TRBD1	TRBJ1-2	CASSQDPRGDRANSNYGYTF	TGCGCCAGCAGCCAAGATCCGAGGGGTGACAGGGCGAATTCTAACTATGGCTACACCTTC
-	TRBV27	TRBD1	TRBJ2-4	CASSLYRGGIGNIQYF	TGTGCCAGCAGTTTATACAGGGGTGGGATAGGAAACATTCAGTACTTC
once	TRBV10-3	TRBD1	TRBJ2-3	CAISDTGGTDTQYF	TGTGCCATCAGTGATACAGGGGGCACAGATACGCAGTATTTT
-	TRBV19	-	TRBJ1-2	CASSQGGRANYGYTF	TGTGCCAGTAGCCAAGGCGGGCGAGCTAACTATGGCTACACCTTC
-	TRBV7-8	-	TRBJ1-2	CASSPTGHGGSGGGYTF	TGTGCCAGCAGCCCCACGGGGCATGGGGGTTCGGGAGGCGGCTACACCTTC